This T cell receptor beta chain emerged from a study of blood T cell repertoires in COVID-19. Study-level information: Each recovered donor of Cohort 3 presented with two negative PCRs, clearance, or symptom resolution.

Germline assignment: CDR1 SNHLY and CDR2 FYNNEI. V lost 10 bases and J lost 2, with 14 bases in between. The CDR3 consists of 13 residues. Clinical history as reported by participants underpinned cohort assignment. Per the authors' pipeline: Counts of nucleated cells, estimated from reference gene primer amplification, were obtained. Clones were read by immunoSEQ multiplex PCR, and TCRdb kept only the in-frame ones, dropping some. V and J calls and clone size are copied from that table; D and trimming were computed from the DNA. The sample includes around 140,000 clones, 84% of them seen just once. The table lists this clone with a few counts.

What was sequenced was PBMCs or T cells enriched from blood (not recorded which). The source of this sequence is a man in his fifties in a cohort exposed to, infected with or recovered from COVID-19 (not recorded which). This chain uses TRBV2 with TRBJ1-1, with D possibly matching TRBD1 (6 bases). CDR3 bases: TGTGCCACCGAGGGGGGGGTAAACACTGAAGCTTTCTTT. Translation: CATEGGVNTEAFF.